This record concerns one T cell receptor (beta chain) sequence. These data come from a study of blood T cell repertoires in COVID-19. Germline CDR1 is SQVTM and CDR2 is ANQGSEA. V shed 4 bases, J shed 1 base, and the junction held 6 bases outside the gene matches. The CDR3 is made up of 16 amino acids. Measured with immunoSEQ multiplex PCR; TCRdb has only the in-frame clones, and not every one. The table has some 56,000 clones, about 85% seen once. This clonotype was obtained from a woman aged 80 or over with acute or convalescent COVID-19. Sequences were obtained from peripheral blood. The gene calls are TRBV29-1 and TRBJ2-3; 12 bases line up with TRBD2. CDR3 in amino acids: CSVGATSGGGTDTQYF. CDR3 bases: TGCAGCGTTGGTGCGACTAGCGGGGGTGGCACAGATACGCAGTATTTT.